This T cell receptor beta chain was captured in a study of radiation and T cells in renal cell carcinoma. This sample's time point: blood 2 weeks post-SBRT. The treatment was: 15 Gy SBRT to primary tumor, nephrectomy 4 weeks later. Whole-study results and caveats: From baseline, blood top tumor clonotypes peaked at 2 weeks post-radiation. No pretreatment tumor biopsies were available for baseline clonotypes.

Profiling relied on immunoSEQ multiplex PCR, and the TCRdb table lists in-frame clones only, not all of them. Here the sample spans roughly 130,000 clones, 88% being singletons. Trimming took 4 bases from V and 3 from J, leaving 14 bases between them. CDR1 MGHRA and CDR2 YSYEKL come from the germline V gene. The CDR3 is 15 amino acids. To note about this clone: No antigen is known for it.

The genes are TRBV4-1 and TRBJ2-3; perhaps TRBD1 as D (7 bases). The clonotype comes from a woman in her seventies with renal cell carcinoma. The sample consisted of blood, taken from a patient whose treatment included radiotherapy and nephrectomy. The CDR3 here is CASSPGQGGTDTQYF. The DNA for the CDR3 is TGCGCCAGCAGCCCCGGGCAGGGGGGAACAGATACGCAGTATTTT.